This T cell receptor beta chain came from a study of response to subunit inactivated influenza vaccine (dated 2018 in TCRdb). Background on the whole study: To follow how T cells responded to a trivalent subunit inactivated influenza vaccine, the researchers relied on deep quantitative profiling of the T cell receptor repertoire. Findings and caveats that apply to the study as a whole: The authors proposed that each seasonal influenza vaccination may bring in only a limited number of new T cells.

The library was prepared using RT-PCR. The run used an Illumina HiSeq 2500. TCRdb's own reprocessing of the public reads used fastp at Q25 and MiXCR and kept productive beta chains. Each entry is one CDR3 protein sequence, shown with its most common DNA and genes. The sample includes a few hundred thousand distinct CDR3 sequences, with less than 15% observed a single time. Around 10% of the sample belongs to the ten largest clones. Trimming removed 4 bases from V and 3 bases from J; the gene matches leave 7 bases unexplained. CDR1 and CDR2 were assigned from the germline V gene as KGHDR and SFDVKD. The CDR3 holds 16 amino acids from the cysteine to the phenylalanine. Here the CDR3 DNA is all that survives: 48 bases in frame from base 1. For this clonotype: Its specific antigen is unknown. No per-base quality is available; no much larger clone lies one base away.

The chain couples TRBV24-1 to TRBJ2-1; 8 nucleotides in the junction match TRBD1. This clonotype was sampled from a man aged 50-60 years who received an inactivated influenza vaccine. Donor details come from another sample of the same person, matched by shared clones. The specimen was PBMCs from blood, collected 11 to 12 days after vaccination. The CDR3 is CATSEPGGFDYNEQFF. Here is the DNA: TGTGCCACCAGTGAACCAGGGGGCTTTGACTACAATGAGCAGTTCTTC.